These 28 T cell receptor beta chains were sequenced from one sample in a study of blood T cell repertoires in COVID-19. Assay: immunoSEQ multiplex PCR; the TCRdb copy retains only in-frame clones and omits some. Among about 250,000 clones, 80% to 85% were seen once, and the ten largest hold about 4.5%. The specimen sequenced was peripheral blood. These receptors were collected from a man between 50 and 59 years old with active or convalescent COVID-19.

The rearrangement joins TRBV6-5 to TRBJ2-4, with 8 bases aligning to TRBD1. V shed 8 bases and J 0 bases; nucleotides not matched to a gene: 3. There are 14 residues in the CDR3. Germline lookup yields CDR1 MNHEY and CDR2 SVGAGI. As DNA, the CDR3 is TGTGCCAGCGGACAGGGACTAGCCAAAAACATTCAGTACTTC. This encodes CASGQGLAKNIQYF.

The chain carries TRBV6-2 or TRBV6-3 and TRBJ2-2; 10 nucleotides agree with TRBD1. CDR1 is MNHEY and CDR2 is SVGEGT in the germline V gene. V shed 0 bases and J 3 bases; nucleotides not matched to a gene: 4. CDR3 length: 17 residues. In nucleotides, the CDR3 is TGTGCCAGCAGTTACTCGACAGGGGGCGCCCACACCGGGGAGCTGTTTTTT. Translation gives CASSYSTGGAHTGELFF.

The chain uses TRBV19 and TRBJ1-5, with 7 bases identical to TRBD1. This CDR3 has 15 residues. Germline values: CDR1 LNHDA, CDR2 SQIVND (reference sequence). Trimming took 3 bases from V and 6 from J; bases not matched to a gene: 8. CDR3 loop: CASSIVDRAGQPQHF. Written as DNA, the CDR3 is TGTGCCAGTAGTATCGTAGACAGGGCCGGTCAGCCCCAGCATTTT.

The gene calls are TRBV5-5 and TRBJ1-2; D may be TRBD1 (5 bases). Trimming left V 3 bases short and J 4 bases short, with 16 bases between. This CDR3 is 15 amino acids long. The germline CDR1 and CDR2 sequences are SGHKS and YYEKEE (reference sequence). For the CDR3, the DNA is TGTGCCAGCAGCTGGGCCGACAGATTTGGCTATGGCTACACCTTC. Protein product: CASSWADRFGYGYTF.

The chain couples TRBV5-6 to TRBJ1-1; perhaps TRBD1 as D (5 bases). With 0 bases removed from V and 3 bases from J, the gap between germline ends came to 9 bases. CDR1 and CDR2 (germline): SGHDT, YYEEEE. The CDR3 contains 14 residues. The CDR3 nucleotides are TGTGCCAGCAGCTTGGGGTGGGGGGACACTGAAGCTTTCTTT. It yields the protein CASSLGWGDTEAFF.

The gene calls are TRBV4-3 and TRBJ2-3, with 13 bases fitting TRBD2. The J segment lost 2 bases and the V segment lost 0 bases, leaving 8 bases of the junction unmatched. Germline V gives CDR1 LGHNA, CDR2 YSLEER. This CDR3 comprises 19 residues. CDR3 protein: CASSQDWGLAGTLTDTQYF. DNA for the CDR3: TGCGCCAGCAGCCAAGATTGGGGACTAGCGGGGACCCTCACAGATACGCAGTATTTT.

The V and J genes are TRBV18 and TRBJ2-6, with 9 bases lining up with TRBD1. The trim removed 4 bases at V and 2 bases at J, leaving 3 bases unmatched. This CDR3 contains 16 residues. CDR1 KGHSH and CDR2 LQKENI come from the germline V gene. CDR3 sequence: CASSRGQGAGANVLTF. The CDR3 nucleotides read TGTGCCAGCTCACGGGGACAGGGTGCTGGGGCCAACGTCCTGACTTTC. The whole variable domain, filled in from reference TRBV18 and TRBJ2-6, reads NAGVMQNPRHLVRRRGQEARLRCSPMKGHSHVYWYRQLPEEGLKFMVYLQKENIIDESGMPKERFSAEFPKEGPSILRIQQVVRGDSAAYFCASSRGQGAGANVLTFGAGSRLTVL.

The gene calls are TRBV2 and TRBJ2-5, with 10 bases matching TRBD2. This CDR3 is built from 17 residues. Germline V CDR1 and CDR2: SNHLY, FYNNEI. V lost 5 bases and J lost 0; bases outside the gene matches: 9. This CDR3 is CASSRLSGGKYQETQYF. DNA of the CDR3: TGTGCCAGCAGTCGTCTTAGCGGGGGGAAATACCAAGAGACCCAGTACTTC.

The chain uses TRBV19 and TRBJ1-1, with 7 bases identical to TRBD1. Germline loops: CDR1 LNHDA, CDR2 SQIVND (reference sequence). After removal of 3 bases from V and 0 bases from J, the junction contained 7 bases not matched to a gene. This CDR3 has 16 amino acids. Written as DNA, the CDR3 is TGTGCCAGTAGTATGAGGGCAGGGGGTTTGAACACTGAAGCTTTCTTT. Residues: CASSMRAGGLNTEAFF.

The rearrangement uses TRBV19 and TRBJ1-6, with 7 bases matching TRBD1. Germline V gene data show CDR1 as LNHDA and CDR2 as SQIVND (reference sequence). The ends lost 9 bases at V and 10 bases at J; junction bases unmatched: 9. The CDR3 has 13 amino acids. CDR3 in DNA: TGTGCCAGCAACAGGGGCGTGGGGTCACCCCTCCACTTT. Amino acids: CASNRGVGSPLHF.

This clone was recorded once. In DNA, the CDR3 is TGTGCCAGTAGTTCGGCGCCTAGCGGCTACAATGAGCAGTTCTTC. Translated: CASSSAPSGYNEQFF. The chain uses TRBV19 and TRBJ2-1, with 7 bases fitting TRBD2. J lost 3 bases, V lost 5 bases, and 7 bases had no gene match. In germline, CDR1 is LNHDA, CDR2 SQIVND (reference sequence). The CDR3 totals 15 residues.

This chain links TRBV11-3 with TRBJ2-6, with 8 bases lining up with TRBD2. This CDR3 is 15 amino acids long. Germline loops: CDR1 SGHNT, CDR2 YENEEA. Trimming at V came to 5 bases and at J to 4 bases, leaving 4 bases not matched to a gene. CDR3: CASSSGGYGANVLTF. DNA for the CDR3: TGTGCCAGCAGCAGCGGGGGATACGGGGCCAACGTCCTGACTTTC. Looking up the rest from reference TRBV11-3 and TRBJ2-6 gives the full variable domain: EAGVVQSPRYKIIEKKQPVAFWCNPISGHNTLYWYLQNLGQGPELLIRYENEEAVDDSQLPKDRFSAERLKGVDSTLKIQPAELGDSAVYLCASSSGGYGANVLTFGAGSRLTVL.

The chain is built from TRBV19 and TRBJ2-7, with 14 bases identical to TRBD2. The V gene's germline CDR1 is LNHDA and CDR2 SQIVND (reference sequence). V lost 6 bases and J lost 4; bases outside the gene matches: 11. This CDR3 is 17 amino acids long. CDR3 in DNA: TGTGCCAGTAGCCGCGCCGGGACTAGCGGGGGTAGGTACGAGCAGTACTTC. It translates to CASSRAGTSGGRYEQYF.

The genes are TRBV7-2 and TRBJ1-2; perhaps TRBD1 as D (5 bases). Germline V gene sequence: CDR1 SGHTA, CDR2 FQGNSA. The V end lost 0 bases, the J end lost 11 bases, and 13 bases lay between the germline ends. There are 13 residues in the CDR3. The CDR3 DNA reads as TGTGCCAGCAGCTTAGCGGGGCAGGGTGTTTACACCTTC. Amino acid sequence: CASSLAGQGVYTF.

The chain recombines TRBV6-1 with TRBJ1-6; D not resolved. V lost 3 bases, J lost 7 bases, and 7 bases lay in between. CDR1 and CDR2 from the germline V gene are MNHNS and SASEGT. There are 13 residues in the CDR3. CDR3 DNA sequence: TGTGCCAGCAGTGAGGGGAGGAATTCACCCCTCCACTTT. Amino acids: CASSEGRNSPLHF.

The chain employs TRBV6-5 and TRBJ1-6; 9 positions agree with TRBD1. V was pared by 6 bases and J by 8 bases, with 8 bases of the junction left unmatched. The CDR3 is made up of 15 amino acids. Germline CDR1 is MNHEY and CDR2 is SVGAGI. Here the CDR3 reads CASSKRDRVDSPLHF. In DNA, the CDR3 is TGTGCCAGCAGCAAACGGGACAGGGTTGATTCACCCCTCCACTTT.

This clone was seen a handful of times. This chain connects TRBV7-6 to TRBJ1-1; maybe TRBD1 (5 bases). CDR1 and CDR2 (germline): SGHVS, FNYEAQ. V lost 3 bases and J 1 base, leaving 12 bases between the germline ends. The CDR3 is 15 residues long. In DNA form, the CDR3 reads TGTGCCAGCAGCTTTATCAGGGAAGAGAACACTGAAGCTTTCTTT. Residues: CASSFIREENTEAFF.

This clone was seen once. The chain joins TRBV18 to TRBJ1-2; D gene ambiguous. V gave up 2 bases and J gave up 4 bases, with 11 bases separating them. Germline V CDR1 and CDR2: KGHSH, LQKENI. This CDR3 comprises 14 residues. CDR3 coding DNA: TGTGCCAGCTCACCAGAGGAGAGGAGCTATGGCTACACCTTC. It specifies CASSPEERSYGYTF.

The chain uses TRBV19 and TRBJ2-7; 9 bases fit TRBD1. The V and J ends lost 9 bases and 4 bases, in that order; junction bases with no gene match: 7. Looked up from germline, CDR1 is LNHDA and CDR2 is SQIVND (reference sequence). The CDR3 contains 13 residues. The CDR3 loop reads CASAGQGFYEQYF. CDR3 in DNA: TGTGCCAGCGCGGGACAGGGTTTTTACGAGCAGTACTTC.

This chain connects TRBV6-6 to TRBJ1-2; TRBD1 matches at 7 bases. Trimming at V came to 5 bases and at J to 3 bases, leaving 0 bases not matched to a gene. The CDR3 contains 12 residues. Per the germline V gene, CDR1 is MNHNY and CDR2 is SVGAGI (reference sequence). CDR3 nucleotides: TGTGCCAGCAGTGACAGGGACTATGGCTACACCTTC. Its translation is CASSDRDYGYTF.

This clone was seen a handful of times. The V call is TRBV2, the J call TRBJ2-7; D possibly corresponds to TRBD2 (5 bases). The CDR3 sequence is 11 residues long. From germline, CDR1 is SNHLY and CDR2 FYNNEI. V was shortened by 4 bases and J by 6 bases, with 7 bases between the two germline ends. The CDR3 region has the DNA TGTGCCAGCAGTGCGGGGAGCGAGCAGTACTTC. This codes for CASSAGSEQYF. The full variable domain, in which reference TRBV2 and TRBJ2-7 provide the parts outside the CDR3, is EPEVTQTPSHQVTQMGQEVILRCVPISNHLYFYWYRQILGQKVEFLVSFYNNEISEKSEIFDDQFSVERPDGSNFTLKIRSTKLEDSAMYFCASSAGSEQYFGPGTRLTVT.

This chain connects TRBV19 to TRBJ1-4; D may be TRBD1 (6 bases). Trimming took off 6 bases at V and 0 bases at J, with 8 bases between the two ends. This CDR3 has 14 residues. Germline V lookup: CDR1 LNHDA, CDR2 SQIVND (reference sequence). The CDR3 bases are TGTGCCAGTAGATGGACAGCAACTAATGAAAAACTGTTTTTT. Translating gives CASRWTATNEKLFF.

The CDR3 bases are TGTGCCAGCAGTCAACCAGACAGATATGGCTACACCTTC. Translation gives CASSQPDRYGYTF. The chain combines TRBV6-2 or TRBV6-3 with TRBJ1-2; tentatively, D is TRBD1 (5 bases). This CDR3 spans 13 amino acids. Germline assignment: CDR1 MNHEY and CDR2 SVGEGT. Trimming took off 5 bases at V and 5 bases at J, with 12 bases between the two ends.

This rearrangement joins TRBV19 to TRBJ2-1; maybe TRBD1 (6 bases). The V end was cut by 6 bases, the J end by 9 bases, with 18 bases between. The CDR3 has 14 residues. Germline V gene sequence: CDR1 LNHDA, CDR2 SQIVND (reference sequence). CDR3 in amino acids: CASSPGTGFGEQFF. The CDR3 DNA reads TGTGCCAGTAGCCCCGGCACAGGGTTTGGTGAGCAGTTCTTC.

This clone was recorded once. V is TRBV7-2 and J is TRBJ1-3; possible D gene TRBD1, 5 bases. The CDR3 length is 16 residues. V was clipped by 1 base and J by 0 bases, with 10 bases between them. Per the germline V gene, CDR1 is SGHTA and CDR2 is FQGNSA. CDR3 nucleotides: TGTGCCAGCAGCTTAGGATGGGGCGGCTCTGGAAACACCATATATTTT. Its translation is CASSLGWGGSGNTIYF.

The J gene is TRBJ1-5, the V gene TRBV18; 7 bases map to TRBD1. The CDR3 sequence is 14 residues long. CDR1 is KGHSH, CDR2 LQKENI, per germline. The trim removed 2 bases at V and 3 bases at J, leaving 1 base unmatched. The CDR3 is CASSPGQDNQPQHF. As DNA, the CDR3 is TGTGCCAGCTCACCAGGACAGGACAATCAGCCCCAGCATTTT. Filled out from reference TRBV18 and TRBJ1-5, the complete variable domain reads NAGVMQNPRHLVRRRGQEARLRCSPMKGHSHVYWYRQLPEEGLKFMVYLQKENIIDESGMPKERFSAEFPKEGPSILRIQQVVRGDSAAYFCASSPGQDNQPQHFGDGTRLSIL.

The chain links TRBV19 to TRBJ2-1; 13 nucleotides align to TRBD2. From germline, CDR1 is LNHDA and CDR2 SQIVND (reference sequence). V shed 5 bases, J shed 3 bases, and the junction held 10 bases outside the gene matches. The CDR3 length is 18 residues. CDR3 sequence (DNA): TGTGCCAGTAGTTCAACTAGCGGGGGGGTTTTGATCTACAATGAGCAGTTCTTC. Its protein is CASSSTSGGVLIYNEQFF.

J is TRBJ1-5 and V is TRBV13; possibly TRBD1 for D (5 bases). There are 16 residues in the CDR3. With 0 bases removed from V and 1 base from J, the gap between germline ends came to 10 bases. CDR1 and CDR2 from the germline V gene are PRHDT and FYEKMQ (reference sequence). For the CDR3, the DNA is TGTGCCAGCAGCTTAGGCGGGGGGAGGAGCAATCAGCCCCAGCATTTT. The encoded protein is CASSLGGGRSNQPQHF.